This passage covers 14 T cell receptor beta chains from one sample sequenced in a study of PD-1 blockade in classical Hodgkin lymphoma. Clones were read by immunoSEQ multiplex PCR, and TCRdb kept only the in-frame ones, dropping some. The sample records about 4,800 clones, approximately 81% being singletons. Time point here: cycle 4 day 1 (C4D1), after five to seven weeks of nivolumab. Every patient was affected by relapse after autologous stem cell transplantation, while exposure to brentuximab vedotin was not uniform. Researchers report purifying CD4+ T cells from thawed PBMCs by magnetic negative selection. The sample in question was CD4+ T cells from blood, obtained before the fourth cycle of nivolumab. These receptors were obtained from a human donor with classical Hodgkin lymphoma.

The V and J genes are TRBV28 and TRBJ1-1; D is perhaps TRBD1 (5 bases). The CDR3 spans 15 residues. V was trimmed by 1 base and J by 1 base, leaving 10 bases between them. CDR1 and CDR2 (germline): MDHEN, SYDVKM. CDR3 nucleotides: TGTGCCAGCAGTTTATTGGCCAGGGCGAACACTGAAGCTTTCTTT. It specifies CASSLLARANTEAFF.

The rearrangement uses TRBV7-9 and TRBJ1-2; D is unresolved. The V gene lost 1 base and the J gene lost 4 bases, with 13 bases spanning the gap. Germline loops: CDR1 SEHNR, CDR2 FQNEAQ (reference sequence). The CDR3 sequence is 15 residues long. CDR3 sequence reads: CASSLVPMKFYGYTF. The CDR3 DNA follows: TGTGCCAGCAGCTTAGTGCCTATGAAGTTCTATGGCTACACCTTC.

A few counts support this clone. The CDR3 DNA reads TGTGCCAGCAGCCCGACAGGGATGAACACTGAAGCTTTCTTT. Protein: CASSPTGMNTEAFF. V usage is TRBV6-5 and J usage is TRBJ1-1, with 7 nucleotides matching TRBD1. J gave up 0 bases and V 6 bases, and 4 bases lay outside the gene matches. CDR1 is MNHEY, CDR2 SVGAGI, per germline. The CDR3 sequence is 14 residues long.

This clone was seen just once. This chain uses TRBV19 with TRBJ1-1; tentative D call: TRBD1 (5 bases). V was pared by 5 bases and J by 6 bases, with 16 bases between. The CDR3 is 14 amino acids. In germline, CDR1 is LNHDA, CDR2 SQIVND (reference sequence). The CDR3 DNA follows: TGTGCCAGTAGTCGGCCGACCGCGGGGCCTGAAGCTTTCTTT. Its protein is CASSRPTAGPEAFF.

This chain joins TRBV29-1 and TRBJ2-3; a possible D gene is TRBD1 (5 bases). CDR1 is SQVTM and CDR2 is ANQGSEA in the germline V gene. V lost 3 bases, J lost 1 base, and 11 bases lay in between. The CDR3 is made up of 14 amino acids. CDR3 nucleotide sequence: TGCAGCGTTGACTTGCAGGGCGGCACAGATACGCAGTATTTT. It specifies CSVDLQGGTDTQYF.

The chain is built from TRBV4-3 and TRBJ2-7; the D call may be TRBD1 or TRBD2 (5 bases each). V was pared by 0 bases and J by 6 bases, with 18 bases between. The CDR3 runs to 16 residues. From germline, CDR1 is LGHNA and CDR2 YSLEER. CDR3 sequence reads: CASSQDYNGTPLEQYF. The CDR3 bases are TGCGCCAGCAGCCAAGATTATAACGGGACCCCCCTCGAGCAGTACTTC.

The gene calls are TRBV18 and TRBJ2-2; the D gene is possibly TRBD1 (6 bases). CDR3 length: 15 residues. CDR1 and CDR2 from the germline V gene are KGHSH and LQKENI. Trimming stripped 3 bases from V and 3 bases from J, with 11 bases between. In DNA, the CDR3 is TGTGCCAGCTCACCCTCTGACAGGTACACCGGGGAGCTGTTTTTT. This sequence encodes CASSPSDRYTGELFF.

This chain joins TRBV19 and TRBJ1-3, with unresolved D. Germline V gene sequence: CDR1 LNHDA, CDR2 SQIVND (reference sequence). Deletions cut 3 bases from V and 2 bases from J, with 14 bases between. The CDR3 consists of 16 residues. Here the CDR3 reads CASSIRVGKAGNTIYF. The CDR3 bases are TGTGCCAGTAGTATCCGAGTGGGAAAGGCTGGAAACACCATATATTTT.

The chain is built from TRBV6-5 and TRBJ2-5; 8 bases line up with TRBD1. The CDR3 is made up of 13 amino acids. From germline, CDR1 is MNHEY and CDR2 SVGAGI. With 5 bases clipped from V and 4 bases from J, the junction kept 3 bases outside the gene matches. CDR3 nucleotides: TGTGCCAGCAGTCCAGGGGGCCCAGAGACCCAGTACTTC. It translates to CASSPGGPETQYF.

The V gene is TRBV6-1, the J gene TRBJ1-2; D call uncertain. Germline V CDR1 and CDR2: MNHNS, SASEGT. CDR3 length: 12 residues. Trimming cost V 3 bases and J 8 bases, with 10 bases left between them. The CDR3 loop is CASSDWIRGYTF. CDR3 sequence (DNA): TGTGCCAGCAGTGACTGGATTCGGGGCTACACCTTC.

The rearrangement uses TRBV4-3 and TRBJ2-1; possibly TRBD1 for D (7 bases). CDR3 length: 16 amino acids. Trimming removed 1 base from V and 4 bases from J, with 14 bases in between. The germline V gene has CDR1 LGHNA and CDR2 YSLEER. In DNA, the CDR3 is TGCGCCAGCAGCCAAGCGGAGGGGGCGGGGTACAATGAGCAGTTCTTC. It codes for CASSQAEGAGYNEQFF.

The chain links TRBV7-2 to TRBJ2-7; the match to TRBD1 covers 7 bases. V shed 3 bases, J shed 3 bases, and the junction held 11 bases outside the gene matches. The germline gives CDR1 SGHTA, CDR2 FQGNSA. The CDR3 has 16 residues. This chain's CDR3 is CASSFRQGDLYYEQYF. In DNA form, the CDR3 reads TGTGCCAGCAGCTTTAGACAGGGCGACCTCTACTACGAGCAGTACTTC.

The rearrangement links TRBV9 to TRBJ2-3; either TRBD1 or TRBD2 may fit D (5 bases each). The CDR3 contains 13 residues. Trimming took 4 bases from V and 6 from J, leaving 12 bases between them. CDR1 and CDR2 from the germline V gene are SGDLS and YYNGEE. The CDR3 here is CASSLQWGDTQYF. CDR3 sequence (DNA): TGTGCCAGCAGCCTCCAATGGGGGGATACGCAGTATTTT.

This rearrangement joins TRBV28 to TRBJ2-5; perhaps TRBD1 as D (5 bases). The germline gives CDR1 MDHEN, CDR2 SYDVKM. V dropped 4 bases and J dropped 2 bases, with 11 bases sitting between them. CDR3 length: 14 amino acids. The CDR3 sequence: CASSWKGWQETQYF. Written as DNA, the CDR3 is TGTGCCAGCAGTTGGAAGGGGTGGCAAGAGACCCAGTACTTC.